Sequencing of this T cell receptor (beta chain) was carried out in a study of blood T cells in healthy people across ages. Sample-barcoded 5' priming and a J-beta primer mix drove a second PCR of about 6 to 12 cycles. TCRdb ran MiXCR on the 5' RACE reads and lists one entry per CDR3 protein. This table holds 800,000 to 950,000 distinct CDR3 sequences, roughly 52% found once. The authors drew around 11 milliliters of peripheral blood from each donor. This clonotype was seen more than once but under ten times. The CDR3 sequence is 13 residues long. V was clipped by 5 bases and J by 4 bases, with 11 bases between them.

The source material was blood. This sequence joins TRBV12-3 or TRBV12-4 and TRBJ1-1; D possibly corresponds to TRBD1 (5 bases). This TCR was sampled from a man aged 30 to 45 in good health. CDR3 sequence: CASSVDGGTEAFF. In DNA form, the CDR3 reads TGTGCCAGCAGTGTGGACGGGGGCACTGAAGCTTTCTTT.